This is a list of T cell receptor beta chains from one sample in a study of cytomegalovirus exposure and HLA in healthy donors. Profiled with immunoSEQ multiplex PCR; TCRdb holds only in-frame clones, not every one. The table includes about 170,000 clones, 80% to 85% detected once. The sequenced material came from PBMCs. The source is a male donor in good health and CMV-seronegative. Both conserved end residues are part of each CDR3. The D gene is left open where the match is weak. Some rows mark clone size as missing; the rest say once, few, many or name a class of expanded clone.

>TRBJ2-2|TRBD1|NA|TRBV25-1
TGTGCCAGCAGTGCGACAGGGTGGTTGACCGGGGAGCTGTTTTTT
CASSATGWLTGELFF
>TRBJ2-1|NA|NA|TRBV5-4
TGTGCCAGCAGCCGATCCAGCACTCTAGCTTACAATGAGCAGTTCTTC
CASSRSSTLAYNEQFF
>TRBJ2-7|TRBD1|NA|TRBV6-1
TGTGCCAGCAGTGGGAACAGGGGCTGGGAAAGCGAGCAGTACTTC
CASSGNRGWESEQYF
>TRBJ2-5|TRBD2|NA|TRBV7-2
TGTGCCAGCAGCTTCGCGGGAGAAGAGACCCAGTACTTC
CASSFAGEETQYF
>TRBJ1-4|NA|few|TRBV11-2
TGTGCCAGCAGCCCCGACAGGATTGGTGAAAAACTGTTTTTT
CASSPDRIGEKLFF
>TRBJ1-1|NA|NA|TRBV28
TGTGCCAGCAGTTTTCCGCTAAACACTGAAGCTTTCTTT
CASSFPLNTEAFF
>TRBJ2-5|NA|NA|TRBV5-1
TGCGCCAGCAGCCGGGACATAGGGGGTTCGTACCAAGAGACCCAGTACTTC
CASSRDIGGSYQETQYF
>TRBJ1-4|NA|once|TRBV2
TGTGCCAGCAGGGAAGAATGGGGCGACAGTTTTACTTCTAATGAAAAACTGTTTTTT
CASREEWGDSFTSNEKLFF
>TRBJ2-4|TRBD1|NA|TRBV18
TGTGCCAGCTCACCACGAAGCCAGGGGGTAGCCATTCAGTACTTC
CASSPRSQGVAIQYF
>TRBJ2-7|NA|few|TRBV15
TGTGCCACCAGCAGAGAAGGGGAGGTCAACGAGCAGTACTTC
CATSREGEVNEQYF
>TRBJ1-2|TRBD1|once|TRBV6-6
TGTGCCAGCAGTCGGGACAGTGGGAACTATGGCTACACCTTC
CASSRDSGNYGYTF
>TRBJ2-4|NA|NA|TRBV30
TGTGCCTGGAGTGGCGGAACTAAAAACATTCAGTACTTC
CAWSGGTKNIQYF
>TRBJ2-7|NA|NA|TRBV10-3
TGTGCCATCAGGCGGGACAGTTCCCACGAGCAGTACTTC
CAIRRDSSHEQYF
>TRBJ1-5|NA|NA|TRBV7-2
TGTGCCAGCAGCGCCTCGGGGGGAGACGGTCAGCCCCAGCATTTT
CASSASGGDGQPQHF
>TRBJ1-5|TRBD1|NA|TRBV19
TGTGCCAGTAGTACTGGGACAGGGGGGAATCAGCCCCAGCATTTT
CASSTGTGGNQPQHF
>TRBJ2-7|TRBD1|few|TRBV9
TGTGCCAGCAGCGGGGACAGGTACGAGCAGTACTTC
CASSGDRYEQYF
>TRBJ2-5|TRBD1|NA|TRBV29-1
TGCAGCGTTGAATTAAGGACAGGTCCACGGAGGGAGACCCAGTACTTC
CSVELRTGPRRETQYF
>TRBJ2-2|NA|NA|TRBV27
TGTGCCAGCAGTGGAAGAAACAGGGACACCGGGGAGCTGTTTTTT
CASSGRNRDTGELFF
>TRBJ2-2|NA|few|TRBV6-5
TGTGCCAGCAGGCAGGGGGGGAACACCGGGGAGCTGTTTTTT
CASRQGGNTGELFF
>TRBJ2-7|TRBD2|NA|TRBV6-5
TGTGCCAGCAGTTACTCGAGTTGGACTAGCGGCTACGAGCAGTACTTC
CASSYSSWTSGYEQYF
>TRBJ1-2|NA|NA|TRBV5-6
TGTGCCAGCAGCTTGGGACAGTTGCTCTATGGCTACACCTTC
CASSLGQLLYGYTF
>TRBJ1-1|NA|NA|TRBV5-1
TGCGCCAGCAGCTTGGGAGGGTTTACTGAAGCTTTCTTT
CASSLGGFTEAFF
>TRBJ2-7|TRBD1|NA|TRBV5-6
TGTGCCAGCAGTCCAGGGGGCGGCGAGCAGTACTTC
CASSPGGGEQYF
>TRBJ1-5|NA|NA|TRBV21-1
TGTGCCAGCAGCAAAGTCGCCCCGACAGTCAGCAATCAGCCCCAGCATTTT
CASSKVAPTVSNQPQHF
>TRBJ2-1|TRBD2|NA|TRBV12-5
TGTGCTAGTGGTTTCGGGACTAGCGGGGGGTACAATGAGCAGTTCTTC
CASGFGTSGGYNEQFF
>TRBJ1-1|TRBD1|NA|TRBV5-5
TGTGCCAGCAGCCATAAGGCGACAGGGGGCTTGAACACTGAAGCTTTCTTT
CASSHKATGGLNTEAFF
>TRBJ2-3|TRBD2|NA|TRBV25-1
TGTGCCAGCAGTATTAGCGGGGGGCTAGATACGCAGTATTTT
CASSISGGLDTQYF
>TRBJ1-5|NA|NA|TRBV10-2
TGCGCCACCGCAGGCAGCAATAGCAATCAGCCCCAGCATTTT
CATAGSNSNQPQHF
>TRBJ1-4|NA|NA|TRBV7-9
TGTGCCAGCAGCCTGGACAGCGGCCTTAATGAAAAACTGTTTTTT
CASSLDSGLNEKLFF
>TRBJ2-2|NA|NA|TRBV10-3
TGTGCCACAACGCAGGAGGCGGACACCGGGGAGCTGTTTTTT
CATTQEADTGELFF
>TRBJ1-6|NA|once|TRBV15
TGTGCCACCAGCAGACAGGTCTCCTATAATTCACCCCTCCACTTT
CATSRQVSYNSPLHF
>TRBJ2-3|TRBD2|NA|TRBV11-2
TGTGCCAGCAGCTTAGCGGCGGGGGGGGGCACAGATACGCAGTATTTT
CASSLAAGGGTDTQYF
>TRBJ2-7|NA|NA|TRBV5-1
TGCGCCAGCAGCTTGGACAGTCCTTATGAGCAGTACTTC
CASSLDSPYEQYF
>TRBJ1-1|NA|NA|TRBV18
TGTGCCAGCTCTCTCTACGGAGGGACTGAAGCTTTCTTT
CASSLYGGTEAFF
>TRBJ1-1|NA|NA|TRBV2
TGTGCCAGCAGTGTTGAGGGGGGGACTGAAGCTTTCTTT
CASSVEGGTEAFF
>TRBJ2-7|NA|NA|TRBV11-2
TGTGCCAGCAGCTTGAAAACGGTGCAGTACTTC
CASSLKTVQYF
>TRBJ2-1|NA|NA|TRBV5-4
TGTGCCAGCAGTCCAACTTACAATGAGCAGTTCTTC
CASSPTYNEQFF
>TRBJ2-3|TRBD2|NA|TRBV6-1
TGTGCCAGCTTAGCGGGGGGGACAGATACGCAGTATTTT
CASLAGGTDTQYF
>TRBJ1-2|NA|NA|TRBV5-1
TGCGCCAGCAGCGGAACGTACAGGGATGGTGGCTACACCTTC
CASSGTYRDGGYTF
>TRBJ2-1|NA|NA|TRBV4-3
TGCGCCAGCAGCCAAGGTAGGGGCAATGAGCAGTTCTTC
CASSQGRGNEQFF
>TRBJ1-2|NA|NA|TRBV29-1
TGCAGCGTTGAAGATCAGAGGAGGGACTATGGCTACACCTTC
CSVEDQRRDYGYTF